Below, 27 T cell receptor beta chains from the same sample are listed, as sequenced in a study of a mutant IDH1 vaccine in newly diagnosed glioma. Method: immunoSEQ multiplex PCR; TCRdb's copy keeps in-frame clones and lacks some. The sample yields approximately 82,000 clones, approximately 89% seen once. What these receptors recognize is not known. This sample's time point: week 23, last vaccination. Vaccinated patients received 300 ug of mutant IDH1 20-mer peptide per dose, with topical imiquimod. Sequenced material: PBMCs, taken from a glioma patient whose treatment included an IDH1 peptide vaccine. The receptors shown here come from a woman in her forties or fifties with glioma.

The rearrangement uses TRBV23-1 and TRBJ2-1; 7 bases agree with TRBD2. TRBV23-1 is filed as an ORF, its function uncertain. The CDR3 consists of 17 residues. The junction had 11 bases not matched to a gene; V was cut back by 4 bases and J by 2 bases. CDR3 in DNA: TGCGCCAGCAGTCGGAACACGGCGGGAGAGGCCTACAATGAGCAGTTCTTC. It codes for CASSRNTAGEAYNEQFF.

This rearrangement joins TRBV6-1 to TRBJ2-6; possibly TRBD2 for D (5 bases). Trimming stripped 7 bases from V and 0 bases from J, with 7 bases between. CDR1 and CDR2 from the germline V gene are MNHNS and SASEGT. This CDR3 contains 14 residues. CDR3 nucleotide sequence: TGTGCCAGCATACGGGGCTCTGGGGCCAACGTCCTGACTTTC. Encoded protein: CASIRGSGANVLTF.

The rearrangement links TRBV7-9 to TRBJ2-5; D is tentatively TRBD1 or TRBD2 (5 bases each). Judging by the DNA end, TRBJ2-7 fits better; the J call may be wrong. The CDR3 is 13 residues long. Germline V gene data show CDR1 as SEHNR and CDR2 as FQNEAQ (reference sequence). The CDR3 DNA is TGTGCCAGCAGCCATGGGGGCTCCTACGAGCAGTACTTC. Amino acid sequence: CASSHGGSYEQYF.

The chain recombines TRBV5-1 with TRBJ1-2; no firm D call. CDR1 and CDR2 from the germline V gene are SGHRS and YFSETQ. There are 13 residues in the CDR3. V was trimmed by 4 bases and J by 2 bases, leaving 9 bases between them. The CDR3, as DNA: TGCGCCAGCAGCCCAGACACCAACTATGGCTACACCTTC. Amino acids: CASSPDTNYGYTF.

This chain joins TRBV9 and TRBJ1-1, with no clear D. The CDR3 is 12 residues long. V gave up 0 bases and J gave up 6 bases, with 6 bases separating them. Germline V gene sequence: CDR1 SGDLS, CDR2 YYNGEE. The CDR3 DNA is TGTGCCAGCAGCGTAGGGACCTCTGAAGCTTTCTTT. Translation: CASSVGTSEAFF.

V gene TRBV5-1 combines with J gene TRBJ2-3, with unresolved D. The V and J ends lost 1 base and 4 bases respectively, with 7 bases between them. The CDR3 sequence is 13 residues long. Germline CDR1 SGHRS, CDR2 YFSETQ. CDR3 sequence reads: CASSLTYSDTQYF. CDR3 sequence (DNA): TGCGCCAGCAGCTTGACCTATTCAGATACGCAGTATTTT.

The count of this clone is one. The chain is built from TRBV4-1 and TRBJ2-2; 8 bases map to TRBD1. Trimming at V came to 1 base and at J to 6 bases, leaving 4 bases not matched to a gene. CDR1 and CDR2 (germline): MGHRA, YSYEKL. The CDR3 is 15 residues long. CDR3 DNA sequence: TGCGCCAGCAGCCAAGTGGGCAGGGGGCCCGGGGAGCTGTTTTTT. This codes for CASSQVGRGPGELFF.

The genes are TRBV7-9 and TRBJ2-3; a weak D match, TRBD1 (6 bases). The ends were cut back, 11 bases at V and 1 base at J, with 16 bases in the middle. The CDR3 spans 14 residues. Looked up from germline, CDR1 is SEHNR and CDR2 is FQNEAQ (reference sequence). CDR3 DNA: TGTGCCCCCGGGGACACCGATGGCACAGATACGCAGTATTTT. As protein: CAPGDTDGTDTQYF.

The chain links TRBV18 to TRBJ2-5; 14 nucleotides agree with TRBD2. Trimming cost V 1 base and J 2 bases; bases outside gene matches: 3. The CDR3 consists of 17 residues. Germline V gene lookup returns CDR1 KGHSH and CDR2 LQKENI. In DNA, the CDR3 is TGTGCCAGCTCACCACGAGGACTAGCGGGAGGACAAGAGACCCAGTACTTC. Protein sequence: CASSPRGLAGGQETQYF.

The rearrangement uses TRBV28 and TRBJ2-7; no firm D call. Germline lookup yields CDR1 MDHEN and CDR2 SYDVKM. The CDR3 contains 14 residues. V dropped 10 bases and J dropped 2 bases, with 18 bases sitting between them. The CDR3 sequence: CAIPDPTIAYEQYF. The DNA for the CDR3 is TGTGCCATCCCGGACCCCACAATAGCCTACGAGCAGTACTTC. The variable domain in full, with the rest retrieved from reference TRBV28 and TRBJ2-7, is DVKVTQSSRYLVKRTGEKVFLECVQDMDHENMFWYRQDPGLGLRLIYFSYDVKMKEKGDIPEGYSVSREKKERFSLILESASTNQTSMYLCAIPDPTIAYEQYFGPGTRLTVT.

This clone was seen more than once but under ten times. The chain links TRBV10-2 to TRBJ1-4; 8 positions match TRBD1. Germline V gene sequence: CDR1 WSHSY, CDR2 SAAADI. The V gene end was trimmed by 5 bases and the J gene end by 7 bases; junction bases not matched to a gene: 3. The CDR3 length is 13 residues. CDR3 nucleotides: TGCGCCAGCAGTCCCGGGACAGGTGAAAAACTGTTTTTT. Its protein product is CASSPGTGEKLFF.

The chain links TRBV9 to TRBJ1-1; tentatively, D is TRBD1 (6 bases). The CDR3 is 14 residues long. In germline, CDR1 is SGDLS, CDR2 YYNGEE. Trimming shortened V by 0 bases and J by 5 bases, and 11 bases separated the two germline ends. Written as DNA, the CDR3 is TGTGCCAGCAGCGTAGTAGGGGGGGCAACTGAAGCTTTCTTT. Its translation is CASSVVGGATEAFF.

The V gene is TRBV13, the J gene TRBJ1-1; 9 bases fit TRBD1. Trimming took 5 bases from V and 0 from J; bases not matched to a gene: 4. Germline CDR1 is PRHDT and CDR2 is FYEKMQ (reference sequence). The CDR3 has 15 amino acids. The CDR3 DNA follows: TGTGCCAGCAGCCCCACAGGGGGCCTGAACACTGAAGCTTTCTTT. Its protein product is CASSPTGGLNTEAFF.

This chain links TRBV18 with TRBJ2-5; 9 bases agree with TRBD2. The CDR3 runs 17 residues. The germline gives CDR1 KGHSH, CDR2 LQKENI. J was trimmed by 5 bases and V by 3 bases; bases with no gene match: 13. The CDR3 region is CASSPYSGSGRGETQYF. As DNA, the CDR3 is TGTGCCAGCTCACCGTACAGTGGTAGCGGGAGAGGCGAGACCCAGTACTTC.

V usage is TRBV30 and J usage is TRBJ1-3; no reliable D call. Deletions cut 0 bases from V and 3 bases from J, with 3 bases between. The CDR3 contains 12 residues. From germline, CDR1 is GTSNPN and CDR2 SVGIG (reference sequence). CDR3 bases: TGTGCCTGGAGTGTACTTGGAAACACCATATATTTT. Protein: CAWSVLGNTIYF. The whole variable domain, filled in from reference TRBV30 and TRBJ1-3, reads SQTIHQWPATLVQPVGSPLSLECTVEGTSNPNLYWYRQAAGRGLQLLFYSVGIGQISSEVPQNLSASRPQDRQFILSSKKLLLSDSGFYLCAWSVLGNTIYFGEGSWLTVV.

The chain couples TRBV19 to TRBJ2-5, with D possibly TRBD2 on 6 matching bases. The V gene's germline CDR1 is LNHDA and CDR2 SQIVND (reference sequence). This CDR3 is built from 13 residues. Trimming cost V 8 bases and J 3 bases, with 13 bases left between them. The CDR3 region has the DNA TGTGCCAGTGGAGGGGAGTTTGAAGAGACCCAGTACTTC. This translates into CASGGEFEETQYF.

The chain uses TRBV30 and TRBJ2-1; 8 bases map to TRBD2. The length of the CDR3 is 14 residues. The germline V gene encodes CDR1 GTSNPN and CDR2 SVGIG (reference sequence). V shed 1 base and J 7 bases; nucleotides not matched to a gene: 6. The CDR3 DNA is TGTGCCTGGAGTGGTGGTGCGGGAGGTAATGAGCAGTTCTTC. Translating it yields CAWSGGAGGNEQFF. Combining the CDR3 with reference TRBV30 and TRBJ2-1 gives the whole variable domain SQTIHQWPATLVQPVGSPLSLECTVEGTSNPNLYWYRQAAGRGLQLLFYSVGIGQISSEVPQNLSASRPQDRQFILSSKKLLLSDSGFYLCAWSGGAGGNEQFFGPGTRLTVL.

CDR3 in amino acids: CASSLKRSSYNEQFF. The CDR3 DNA sequence: TGTGCCAGCAGCCTCAAGAGGAGCAGTTACAATGAGCAGTTCTTC. This chain connects TRBV4-2 to TRBJ2-1; no firm D call. This CDR3 has 15 amino acids. The V gene's germline CDR1 is LGHNA and CDR2 YNFKEQ. The ends were cut back, 4 bases at V and 4 bases at J, with 14 bases in the middle.

The chain joins TRBV27 to TRBJ2-5; 10 bases are a match to TRBD2. Germline values: CDR1 MNHEY, CDR2 SMNVEV (reference sequence). J was trimmed by 7 bases and V by 9 bases; bases with no gene match: 8. The CDR3 covers 13 residues. Here the CDR3 reads CASGTSDLRTQYF. The CDR3 DNA reads as TGTGCCAGTGGGACTAGCGATTTAAGGACCCAGTACTTC.

This sequence joins TRBV30 and TRBJ1-3; 8 nucleotides agree with TRBD1. Per the germline V gene, CDR1 is GTSNPN and CDR2 is SVGIG (reference sequence). CDR3 size: 13 residues. V was clipped by 1 base and J by 4 bases; unmatched bases: 0. The CDR3 protein is CAWSGTGGNTIYF. DNA for the CDR3: TGTGCCTGGAGTGGGACAGGGGGAAACACCATATATTTT. The variable domain in full, with the rest retrieved from reference TRBV30 and TRBJ1-3, is SQTIHQWPATLVQPVGSPLSLECTVEGTSNPNLYWYRQAAGRGLQLLFYSVGIGQISSEVPQNLSASRPQDRQFILSSKKLLLSDSGFYLCAWSGTGGNTIYFGEGSWLTVV.

This chain connects TRBV7-8 to TRBJ1-2; maybe TRBD1 (5 bases). The V gene lost 2 bases and the J gene lost 8 bases, with 12 bases spanning the gap. The germline V gene has CDR1 SGHVS and CDR2 FQNEAQ. The CDR3 loop spans 13 amino acids. CDR3 sequence: CASSLFSGSGYTF. The CDR3 DNA sequence: TGTGCCAGCAGCTTATTCTCAGGGTCCGGCTACACCTTC.

The rearrangement joins TRBV19 to TRBJ2-7; D ambiguous. The CDR3 is 13 residues long. The germline V gene encodes CDR1 LNHDA and CDR2 SQIVND (reference sequence). V was cut by 7 bases and J by 2 bases, with 12 bases left in between. The CDR3 bases are TGTGCCAGTATCGATAGCAGCACCTACGAGCAGTACTTC. Translating it yields CASIDSSTYEQYF.

The rearrangement links TRBV5-1 to TRBJ1-4, with D maybe TRBD1 (5 bases). Trimming removed 3 bases at V and 0 bases at J, with 6 bases between. The germline gives CDR1 SGHRS, CDR2 YFSETQ. CDR3 length: 14 residues. The CDR3 here is CASSSQATNEKLFF. The CDR3 DNA reads as TGCGCCAGCAGCTCACAGGCAACTAATGAAAAACTGTTTTTT.

The chain joins TRBV10-3 to TRBJ2-7; TRBD1 agrees at 7 bases. The CDR3 covers 15 residues. Germline CDR1 reads ENHRY; CDR2 reads SYGVKD. The V segment lost 3 bases and the J segment 0 bases; nucleotides outside the gene matches: 5. The CDR3 DNA reads as TGTGCCATCAGTGACCGGGACAGAGACTCCTACGAGCAGTACTTC. It specifies CAISDRDRDSYEQYF.

The chain joins TRBV28 to TRBJ1-1; D uncertain. The length of the CDR3 is 13 residues. The V gene lost 6 bases and the J gene lost 0 bases, with 8 bases spanning the gap. Germline assignment: CDR1 MDHEN and CDR2 SYDVKM. For the CDR3, the DNA is TGTGCCAGCAGACCCGGGCTGAACACTGAAGCTTTCTTT. Amino acids: CASRPGLNTEAFF. Full variable domain (remainder filled in from reference TRBV28 and TRBJ1-1): DVKVTQSSRYLVKRTGEKVFLECVQDMDHENMFWYRQDPGLGLRLIYFSYDVKMKEKGDIPEGYSVSREKKERFSLILESASTNQTSMYLCASRPGLNTEAFFGQGTRLTVV.

The chain links TRBV28 to TRBJ1-2; 12 bases align to TRBD1. CDR3 length equals 15 residues. With 6 bases clipped from V and 5 bases from J, the junction kept 7 bases outside the gene matches. Germline CDR1 MDHEN, CDR2 SYDVKM. The CDR3 nucleotides read TGTGCCAGCAGGGGGACAGGGGGCATTGGTTATGGCTACACCTTC. Amino acid sequence: CASRGTGGIGYGYTF.

The J gene is TRBJ1-2, the V gene TRBV5-6; D is possibly TRBD1 (5 bases). CDR1 is SGHDT and CDR2 is YYEEEE in the germline V gene. Deletions cut 0 bases from V and 3 bases from J, with 15 bases between. The CDR3 contains 16 residues. CDR3 sequence (DNA): TGTGCCAGCAGCTTGGCCCGGGACGGAGCTGACTATGGCTACACCTTC. Translating gives CASSLARDGADYGYTF. Looking up the rest from reference TRBV5-6 and TRBJ1-2 gives the full variable domain: DAGVTQSPTHLIKTRGQQVTLRCSPKSGHDTVSWYQQALGQGPQFIFQYYEEEERQRGNFPDRFSGHQFPNYSSELNVNALLLGDSALYLCASSLARDGADYGYTFGSGTRLTVV.